This is a list of T cell receptor beta chains from one sample in a study of CD8 T cells in Susac syndrome. MiXCR was run by TCRdb on the immunoSEQ multiplex PCR reads, yielding one entry per CDR3 protein. The data hold some 150,000 distinct CDR3 sequences, with approximately 95% observed a single time. Material for sequencing was CD4+ T cells from PBMCs. The receptors stem from a human donor with Susac syndrome. Both conserved end residues are part of each CDR3. The D gene is left open where the match is weak. Clone size is stated in some rows and not others, as once, few, many or a class when expanded.

CASSQDPGLASYEQYF	TGCGCCAGCAGCCAGGATCCGGGACTAGCATCCTACGAGCAGTACTTC	.	TRBV4-3	TRBJ2-7	TRBD2
CSVVGDLFYEQYF	TGCAGCGTTGTAGGGGACCTATTCTACGAGCAGTACTTC	once	TRBV29-1	TRBJ2-7	.
CASSLRAANTEAFF	TGTGCCAGCAGTCTCCGGGCGGCAAACACTGAAGCTTTCTTT	.	TRBV6-5	TRBJ1-1	.
CAMASGVSYEQYF	TGTGCCATGGCTAGCGGGGTCTCCTACGAGCAGTACTTC	.	TRBV10-3	TRBJ2-7	TRBD2
CASSYSGADTQYF	TGTGCCAGTAGCTATAGCGGTGCAGATACGCAGTATTTT	.	TRBV19	TRBJ2-3	.
CASTQRVAGELFF	TGTGCCAGCACCCAGAGGGTAGCCGGGGAGCTGTTTTTT	.	TRBV12-3/TRBV12-4	TRBJ2-2	.
CASSVGTGIGSGELFF	TGTGCCAGCAGCGTGGGGACAGGGATCGGATCCGGGGAGCTGTTTTTT	.	TRBV9	TRBJ2-2	TRBD1
CASSPSPEKLFF	TGTGCCAGCAGTCCATCTCCCGAAAAACTGTTTTTT	.	TRBV12-3/TRBV12-4	TRBJ1-4	.
CASSPQMGENSPLHF	TGTGCCAGCAGTCCCCAGATGGGCGAGAATTCACCCCTCCACTTT	.	TRBV7-9	TRBJ1-6	.
CASSLTAGATDTQYF	TGTGCCAGCAGCTTAACAGCGGGGGCCACAGATACGCAGTATTTT	.	TRBV7-2	TRBJ2-3	TRBD2
CASSPGTGNGETQYF	TGCGCCAGCAGCCCCGGGACAGGCAACGGAGAGACCCAGTACTTC	.	TRBV5-1	TRBJ2-5	TRBD1
CASSLTLAKNIQYF	TGCGCCAGCAGCTTGACACTAGCCAAAAACATTCAGTACTTC	.	TRBV5-1	TRBJ2-4	.
CASSHTRGQSGANVLTF	TGTGCCAGCAGCCACACTCGGGGCCAATCTGGGGCCAACGTCCTGACTTTC	.	TRBV3-1	TRBJ2-6	.
CASSPFGLAGHNEQFF	TGTGCCAGCAGCCCGTTTGGACTAGCGGGCCACAATGAGCAGTTCTTC	.	TRBV7-2	TRBJ2-1	TRBD2
CASRTRKETQYF	TGTGCCAGCCGGACTAGGAAAGAGACCCAGTACTTC	.	TRBV6-6	TRBJ2-5	TRBD2
CSAGASGVWTEAFF	TGCAGTGCCGGTGCCTCGGGGGTATGGACTGAAGCTTTCTTT	.	TRBV20-1	TRBJ1-1	.
CASRRDTSNTGELFF	TGTGCCAGCAGAAGGGACACCTCGAACACCGGGGAGCTGTTTTTT	.	TRBV2	TRBJ2-2	.
CASAFSGANVLTF	TGTGCCAGCGCGTTCTCTGGGGCCAACGTCCTGACTTTC	once	TRBV6-2/TRBV6-3	TRBJ2-6	.
CAISPGGIYEQYF	TGTGCCATCAGTCCAGGGGGGATTTACGAGCAGTACTTC	.	TRBV10-3	TRBJ2-7	.
CSASLPAGGQETQYF	TGCAGTGCTAGTCTCCCAGCGGGGGGGCAAGAGACCCAGTACTTC	.	TRBV20-1	TRBJ2-5	TRBD2
CASSLGNRVYGYTF	TGTGCCAGCAGCTTAGGGAACAGGGTCTATGGCTACACCTTC	once	TRBV7-2	TRBJ1-2	.
CSARVQGPNSYEQYF	TGCAGTGCTAGAGTCCAGGGCCCTAACTCCTACGAGCAGTACTTC	.	TRBV20-1	TRBJ2-7	.